These T cell receptor beta chains were read from a single sample in a study of cytomegalovirus exposure and HLA in healthy donors. Only in-frame clones appear in the TCRdb table, and some are missing; sequencing was by immunoSEQ multiplex PCR. This sample yields fewer than 60,000 clones, of which 70% to 80% are seen a single time; 3.3% belongs to the top ten. The sequencing sample was made of PBMCs. The source of these receptors is a woman in her thirties or forties in good health and CMV-seropositive. Both conserved end residues are part of each CDR3.

TRBV18	CASSPLADTQYF
TRBV5-1	CASNPQGSGEQYF
TRBV6-1	CASSPRTGGNQPQHF
TRBV2	CASIRGGRETQYF
TRBV7-8	CASSLVVSGTGGTDTQYF
TRBV5-1	CASSFSGTDTQYF
TRBV7-9	CSSCQDSYEQYF
TRBV6-1	CASSGRVVRRSYNEQFF
TRBV18	CASSPRDRGYQNTEAFF
TRBV11-2	CASSSRTLQAFF
TRBV19	CASSPTGGNEKLFF
TRBV15	CATSRDLLQGRYEQYF
TRBV10-3	CASRGTEGNTEAFF
TRBV19	CASSPGTGNQPQHF
TRBV7-9	CASSIRGLPGGEKLFF
TRBV7-8	CASTIYGGGSNQPQHF
TRBV4-3	CASSQGYIGPNYGYTF
TRBV19	CASSITTTLPGGRGYTF
TRBV14	CASSQIAGAGNEQFF
TRBV7-3	CASSLGWGGRFSDTQYF
TRBV5-1	CASSLGTGEETQYF
TRBV6-5	CASSYRRGYEQYF
TRBV5-4	CASSLASGLAGGELFF
TRBV6-6	CASSLRQGGAETQYF
TRBV5-6	CASSIRQGRMVKNTEAFF
TRBV19	CASRKGQGGTEAFF
TRBV27	CASSLIGQGLHF
TRBV4-1	CASSQDWGLAGGPETQYF
TRBV4-1	CASSQDADRGEDGYTF
TRBV7-6	CASSLGTVEGEQYF
TRBV4-1	CASSQEGGGVRTQYF
TRBV6-1	CASSEQRSGVHNEQFF
TRBV9	CASSPEGDSYGYTF
TRBV27	CASRQGVNQPQHF
TRBV10-2	CASSESLSVRAFF
TRBV4-3	CASSPEVGNTEAFF
TRBV6-5	CASSSTRGIFERYF
TRBV19	CASSWGTGSHEQYF
TRBV6-5	CASIPRGAYNEQFF
TRBV4-1	CASSQQGLPKNIQYF
TRBV15	CATSRGDRNTEAFF
TRBV19	CASSRREGGTISYNEQFF
TRBV2	CASKMTSGGIGELFF
TRBV5-6	CASSQDRAGNTIYF
TRBV7-9	CASSSLPGLAGGQETQYF